These 11 T cell receptor beta chains came from one sample sequenced in a study of T-cell reconstitution after alpha-beta-depleted transplantation in children. Unique molecular identifiers were incorporated during preparation of the TCRbeta library. TCRdb ran MiXCR on the PCR reads and lists one entry per CDR3 protein. The sample includes hundreds of thousands of distinct CDR3 sequences, 20% to 30% of them seen just once. Specimen: PBMCs, mostly from graft donor cells, collected 360 days after TCRalphabeta/CD19-depleted stem cell transplant. The receptors were sampled from a female patient between 2 and 15 years old who had a stem cell transplant for congenital amegakaryocytic thrombocytopenia, so the T cells may come from the graft donor.

This clonotype has just a few counts. The chain joins TRBV28 to TRBJ1-5, with D maybe TRBD1 (6 bases). There are 14 residues in the CDR3. Germline V gives CDR1 MDHEN, CDR2 SYDVKM. The V end lost 5 bases, the J end lost 4 bases, and 12 bases lay between the germline ends. CDR3 coding DNA: TGTGCCAGCAGTCCGGGGGCGAGGAATCAGCCCCAGCATTTT. Protein sequence: CASSPGARNQPQHF. Supplemented by reference TRBV28 and TRBJ1-5, the full variable domain reads DVKVTQSSRYLVKRTGEKVFLECVQDMDHENMFWYRQDPGLGLRLIYFSYDVKMKEKGDIPEGYSVSREKKERFSLILESASTNQTSMYLCASSPGARNQPQHFGDGTRLSIL.

This clonotype was seen repeatedly, ten times or more. This chain joins TRBV2 and TRBJ2-1; D possibly corresponds to TRBD2 (7 bases). Trimming removed 8 bases at V and 14 bases at J, with 19 bases between. Germline assignment: CDR1 SNHLY and CDR2 FYNNEI. CDR3 size: 12 residues. In DNA form, the CDR3 reads TGTGCCAGCCAAGGGAGGGGGGAGATAGAGTTCTTC. Amino acids: CASQGRGEIEFF.

This clonotype has only a few counts. CDR3 coding DNA: TGTGCCATCAGTGCGGGAGCAGATACGCAGTATTTT. It translates to CAISAGADTQYF. The chain carries TRBV10-3 and TRBJ2-3; perhaps TRBD2 as D (6 bases). Trimming stripped 4 bases from V and 4 bases from J, with 6 bases between. CDR3 size: 12 residues. CDR1 is ENHRY, CDR2 SYGVKD, per germline.

The chain is built from TRBV20-1 and TRBJ2-5; D is perhaps TRBD1 or TRBD2 (6 bases each). Trimming removed 0 bases at V and 5 bases at J, with 16 bases between. The CDR3 is 15 residues long. Germline V gives CDR1 DFQATT, CDR2 SNEGSKA (reference sequence). The CDR3: CSARDMGGPQETQYF. CDR3 nucleotides: TGCAGTGCTAGAGATATGGGGGGCCCTCAGGAGACCCAGTACTTC.

This clonotype has only a few counts. The gene calls are TRBV27 and TRBJ1-6, with 7 bases matching TRBD1. Trimming took 8 bases from V and 7 from J; bases not matched to a gene: 2. The germline V gene encodes CDR1 MNHEY and CDR2 SMNVEV (reference sequence). The CDR3 length is 12 residues. The CDR3 sequence: CASGTANSPLHF. In DNA form, the CDR3 reads TGTGCCAGCGGGACAGCAAATTCACCCCTCCACTTT.

This chain uses TRBV10-3 with TRBJ2-7; no clear D. The CDR3 runs to 11 residues. Trimming took 4 bases from V and 3 from J, leaving 4 bases between them. Germline CDR1 ENHRY, CDR2 SYGVKD. The CDR3 nucleotides are TGTGCCATCAGTGCCCGCTACGAGCAGTACTTC. This translates into CAISARYEQYF.

This clonotype appeared a few times. The chain employs TRBV6-5 and TRBJ2-7, with a weak D call TRBD1 (5 bases). The CDR3 loop spans 13 amino acids. Germline values: CDR1 MNHEY, CDR2 SVGAGI. V lost 7 bases to trimming and J lost 3 bases, with 13 bases between them. CDR3 DNA: TGTGCCAGCACCAAAGGGGATGGCTACGAGCAGTACTTC. Protein sequence: CASTKGDGYEQYF.

The genes are TRBV5-5 and TRBJ1-2; no definite D call. CDR1 and CDR2 from the germline V gene are SGHKS and YYEKEE (reference sequence). The CDR3 covers 12 residues. With 4 bases removed from V and 2 bases from J, the gap between germline ends came to 6 bases. CDR3 sequence reads: CASSPRNYGYTF. CDR3 DNA: TGTGCCAGCAGCCCACGGAACTATGGCTACACCTTC.

This clonotype was observed a handful of times. The chain links TRBV20-1 to TRBJ2-1; 7 nucleotides match TRBD2. CDR1 and CDR2 from the germline V gene are DFQATT and SNEGSKA (reference sequence). This CDR3 is 14 amino acids long. After removal of 5 bases from V and 3 bases from J, the junction contained 7 bases not matched to a gene. CDR3 in amino acids: CSALGTILYNEQFF. The CDR3 DNA is TGCAGTGCTCTCGGGACTATCCTCTACAATGAGCAGTTCTTC.

This chain uses TRBV20-1 with TRBJ2-7, with 10 bases identical to TRBD1. This CDR3 has 13 amino acids. V shed 4 bases, J shed 3 bases, and the junction held 3 bases outside the gene matches. Germline loops: CDR1 DFQATT, CDR2 SNEGSKA (reference sequence). In DNA, the CDR3 is TGCAGTGCTACTTGGGACAGGGGCTACGAGCAGTACTTC. Amino acids: CSATWDRGYEQYF.

This clonotype was seen more than once but under ten times. The V call is TRBV20-1, the J call TRBJ2-1, with a tentative D call TRBD2 (7 bases). This CDR3 contains 15 residues. The germline V gene has CDR1 DFQATT and CDR2 SNEGSKA (reference sequence). The V and J ends lost 6 bases and 5 bases respectively, with 20 bases between them. The CDR3 region is CSARGGRGSHNEQFF. The CDR3 DNA follows: TGCAGTGCCCGAGGGGGGCGGGGGTCGCACAATGAGCAGTTCTTC.